The 15 T cell receptor beta chains presented below share a single source sample, sequenced in a study of shared clonotypes between healthy human individuals. The data were produced by immunoSEQ multiplex PCR, yet TCRdb's version contains in-frame clones alone and is incomplete. The table has about 520,000 clones, roughly 95% seen once. Sequencing was performed on naive CD4+ T cells sorted from blood. Specified subset: CD45RA+ positively selected. These receptors all stem from a woman aged 25 to 39 in good health.

The chain's CDR3 is CASSLDEQYF. The DNA for the CDR3 is TGCGCCAGCAGCCTAGACGAGCAGTACTTC. The V gene is TRBV4-1, the J gene TRBJ2-7; D gene uncertain. The CDR3 totals 10 residues. Trimming took off 4 bases at V and 5 bases at J, with 3 bases between the two ends. Germline lookup yields CDR1 MGHRA and CDR2 YSYEKL.

This chain uses TRBV2 with TRBJ2-2; TRBD1 matches 9 bases. V gave up 5 bases and J gave up 6 bases; unmatched junction bases: 4. Germline CDR1 SNHLY, CDR2 FYNNEI. The CDR3 covers 14 residues. The DNA of the CDR3 is TGTGCCAGCAGTCGGGACAGGGAGGCCGGGGAGCTGTTTTTT. It is translated as CASSRDREAGELFF.

J is TRBJ2-1 and V is TRBV6-1, with D uncertain. The germline CDR1 and CDR2 sequences are MNHNS and SASEGT. Trimming stripped 2 bases from V and 7 bases from J, with 12 bases between. The CDR3 has 14 residues. The CDR3 is CASSEINGWNEQFF. The CDR3, as DNA: TGTGCCAGCAGTGAAATAAACGGGTGGAATGAGCAGTTCTTC.

The CDR3 is CASSPLAGTTDTQYF. The CDR3 DNA follows: TGTGCCAGCTCACCATTGGCAGGAACTACAGATACGCAGTATTTT. The chain combines TRBV18 with TRBJ2-3; no clear D. The CDR3 runs 15 residues. The germline V gene has CDR1 KGHSH and CDR2 LQKENI. Trimming shortened V by 2 bases and J by 3 bases, and 12 bases separated the two germline ends.

This chain connects TRBV28 to TRBJ1-1; D gene ambiguous. CDR1 is MDHEN and CDR2 is SYDVKM in the germline V gene. V was clipped by 1 base and J by 1 base, with 4 bases between them. There are 13 residues in the CDR3. This CDR3 reads CASSLLPNTEAFF. The CDR3 coding sequence is TGTGCCAGCAGTTTATTACCGAACACTGAAGCTTTCTTT.

The sample holds one count of this clone. This sequence joins TRBV28 and TRBJ2-1; a weak D match, TRBD2 (5 bases). The CDR3 is 14 residues long. V lost 6 bases, J lost 9 bases, and 18 bases lay in between. The germline V gene has CDR1 MDHEN and CDR2 SYDVKM. The CDR3 protein is CASSLRGRWSEQFF. The DNA of the CDR3 is TGTGCCAGCAGCCTAAGAGGGCGCTGGAGTGAGCAGTTCTTC.

This clone showed up just once. The chain has TRBV6-6 and TRBJ2-1; tentatively, D is TRBD1 (6 bases). Germline values: CDR1 MNHNY, CDR2 SVGAGI (reference sequence). CDR3 length: 16 amino acids. V lost 5 bases, J lost 0 bases, and 14 bases lay in between. DNA of the CDR3: TGTGCCAGCAGTCAGCGAAGGGGGAACTCCTACAATGAGCAGTTCTTC. Translated, it gives CASSQRRGNSYNEQFF.

The genes are TRBV10-3 and TRBJ2-7; no clear D gene. Germline V gives CDR1 ENHRY, CDR2 SYGVKD. The CDR3 covers 14 residues. The germline V and J ends were trimmed by 2 bases and 2 bases, with 10 bases remaining between them. The chain's CDR3 is CAISEVDGTYEQYF. CDR3 DNA sequence: TGTGCCATCAGTGAGGTCGATGGCACCTACGAGCAGTACTTC.

J is TRBJ2-7 and V is TRBV6-5, with a possible D match to TRBD2 (5 bases). The length of the CDR3 is 15 residues. Germline loops: CDR1 MNHEY, CDR2 SVGAGI. The V and J ends lost 6 bases and 1 base respectively, with 16 bases between them. DNA of the CDR3: TGTGCCAGCAGACGGGATACTGGGTTATCCTACGAGCAGTACTTC. The encoded protein is CASRRDTGLSYEQYF.

The chain joins TRBV30 to TRBJ2-2; D gene unclear. Trimming took 3 bases from V and 1 from J, leaving 6 bases between them. This CDR3 comprises 13 residues. Per germline, CDR1 GTSNPN and CDR2 SVGIG (reference sequence). The CDR3 here is CAWRRENTGELFF. The CDR3 nucleotides are TGTGCCTGGAGACGTGAGAACACCGGGGAGCTGTTTTTT.

The chain links TRBV11-2 to TRBJ1-2; D gene ambiguous. The CDR3 covers 15 residues. V lost 0 bases and J 5 bases, leaving 13 bases between the germline ends. Germline CDR1 reads SGHAT; CDR2 reads FQNNGV. The CDR3 here is CASSLDLAETYGYTF. Written as DNA, the CDR3 is TGTGCCAGCAGCTTAGATCTAGCGGAGACTTATGGCTACACCTTC.

The V and J genes are TRBV27 and TRBJ1-5; TRBD1 is a possible D gene (5 bases). Germline lookup yields CDR1 MNHEY and CDR2 SMNVEV (reference sequence). Trimming took off 3 bases at V and 5 bases at J, with 14 bases between the two ends. The CDR3 extends over 15 amino acids. CDR3 sequence (DNA): TGTGCCAGCAGTTTTTACCCCCTAGGGGATCAGCCCCAGCATTTT. The encoded protein is CASSFYPLGDQPQHF.

This clone was seen more than once but under ten times. V usage is TRBV27 and J usage is TRBJ1-1, with D unclear. Germline V lookup: CDR1 MNHEY, CDR2 SMNVEV (reference sequence). CDR3 length: 14 amino acids. V dropped 0 bases and J dropped 10 bases, with 15 bases sitting between them. The CDR3 region is CASSLSPAPATAFF. In nucleotides, the CDR3 is TGTGCCAGCAGTTTATCGCCCGCCCCGGCAACAGCTTTCTTT.

The V and J genes are TRBV5-7 and TRBJ2-3; D may be TRBD1 or TRBD2 (5 bases each). Being an ORF, TRBV5-7 has a function that is uncertain. The CDR3 totals 12 residues. Between the trimmed V and J ends, which lost 0 bases and 13 bases, there was a span of 12 bases. CDR3 DNA sequence: TGTGCCAGCAGCTTGGCCGACCGGGACGAGTATTTT. Protein product: CASSLADRDEYF.

The gene calls are TRBV6-5 and TRBJ1-1; perhaps TRBD1 as D (6 bases). The germline CDR1 and CDR2 sequences are MNHEY and SVGAGI. The V gene lost 0 bases and the J gene lost 11 bases, with 22 bases spanning the gap. CDR3 length: 16 amino acids. The CDR3 DNA is TGTGCCAGCAGTTACTCGAGACCGGGGGCGAACGGGAGGGCTTTCTTT. Amino acid sequence: CASSYSRPGANGRAFF.